The T cell receptor (beta chain) under discussion was sequenced for a study of blood T cell repertoires in COVID-19. Study-wide context: The United States, Italy and Spain supplied acute and convalescent COVID-19 samples. From T cells, B-cell-depleted T cells, or PBMCs came the material, which was cDNA or gDNA.

In the authors' workflow: The authors estimated nucleated cell counts from reference gene primer amplification. The method was immunoSEQ multiplex PCR; TCRdb's version includes in-frame clones alone and lacks a portion of them. Clone size and the V and J calls come from that table; the DNA yielded D and trimming. The data contain about 220,000 clones, approximately 80% of them singletons. The origin of this receptor is a man over 45 with active or convalescent COVID-19. The sample taken for sequencing was peripheral blood.

The CDR3 region has the DNA TGCGCCAGCAGCTTGGTGGCGGGGCGGGAGACCCAGTACTTC. This codes for CASSLVAGRETQYF. The chain recombines TRBV5-1 with TRBJ2-5; D possibly corresponds to TRBD2 (6 bases). Germline CDR1 reads SGHRS; CDR2 reads YFSETQ. Trimming cost V 0 bases and J 5 bases, with 11 bases left between them. This CDR3 has 14 residues. The full variable domain, its missing parts supplied by reference TRBV5-1 and TRBJ2-5, is KAGVTQTPRYLIKTRGQQVTLSCSPISGHRSVSWYQQTPGQGLQFLFEYFSETQRNKGNFPGRFSGRQFSNSRSEMNVSTLELGDSALYLCASSLVAGRETQYFGPGTRLLVL.